The 28 T cell receptor beta chains presented below share a single source sample, sequenced in a study of T cells after posttransplantation cyclophosphamide. Assay: immunoSEQ multiplex PCR; the TCRdb copy retains only in-frame clones and omits some. The sample shows some 43,000 clones, none of them appearing just once. Specimen: PBMCs. All receptors derive from a man aged 35-49 years in good health, CMV-negative, and a related stem cell transplant donor.

This clone appeared many times. The chain is built from TRBV11-2 and TRBJ2-7, with D possibly matching TRBD1 (6 bases). Between the trimmed V and J ends, which lost 5 bases and 1 base, there was a span of 18 bases. The V gene's germline CDR1 is SGHAT and CDR2 FQNNGV. This CDR3 has 16 amino acids. CDR3 in DNA: TGTGCCAGCAGCATGACCGGGACACCGCATTCCTACGAGCAGTACTTC. Encoded protein: CASSMTGTPHSYEQYF.

This clone was picked up many times. This chain links TRBV4-3 with TRBJ2-7; D possibly corresponds to TRBD2 (5 bases). The CDR3 is made up of 17 amino acids. Germline V CDR1 and CDR2: LGHNA, YSLEER. The germline V and J ends were trimmed by 1 base and 0 bases, with 16 bases remaining between them. The CDR3: CASSQANRGKTSYEQYF. CDR3 DNA: TGCGCCAGCAGCCAAGCTAATCGAGGGAAAACCTCCTACGAGCAGTACTTC.

The gene calls are TRBV2 and TRBJ2-5, with TRBD1 identical over 8 bases. The J call is in doubt because the DNA end fits TRBJ2-7 better. The CDR3 has 14 residues. Germline V CDR1 and CDR2: SNHLY, FYNNEI. CDR3: CASRMGTGWGEQYF. The CDR3 bases are TGTGCCAGCAGGATGGGGACAGGCTGGGGCGAGCAGTACTTC.

This clone was picked up many times. The CDR3 region has the DNA TGTGCCAGCAGCTTACCCCCGGGACAGGGTTACGAGCAGTACTTC. Its translation is CASSLPPGQGYEQYF. The rearrangement joins TRBV7-8 to TRBJ2-7, with 9 nucleotides matching TRBD1. With V trimmed by 2 bases and J by 4 bases, 6 bases remained unmatched. CDR1 SGHVS and CDR2 FQNEAQ come from the germline V gene. CDR3 length: 15 residues.

Ten or more counts support this clone. The J gene is TRBJ2-2, the V gene TRBV4-2; D call uncertain. This CDR3 region has 16 residues. V was shortened by 1 base and J by 1 base, with 10 bases between the two germline ends. Germline CDR1 and CDR2: LGHNA and YNFKEQ. CDR3 in amino acids: CASSQGRSRNTGELFF. The CDR3 region has the DNA TGTGCCAGCAGCCAAGGTCGGTCTAGGAACACCGGGGAGCTGTTTTTT.

The table lists this clone with many counts. The chain recombines TRBV7-8 with TRBJ2-1; a possible D gene is TRBD2 (6 bases). The CDR3 sequence is 21 residues long. Trimming took off 2 bases at V and 0 bases at J, with 26 bases between the two ends. Germline V gene data show CDR1 as SGHVS and CDR2 as FQNEAQ. CDR3 coding DNA: TGTGCCAGCAGCTTAACTTCAGGACTACAGCGAAATCAGAGCTCCTACAATGAGCAGTTCTTC. It yields the protein CASSLTSGLQRNQSSYNEQFF.

This clone was detected ten times or more. This sequence joins TRBV30 and TRBJ1-2, with D possibly TRBD1 on 5 matching bases. There are 14 residues in the CDR3. The germline CDR1 and CDR2 sequences are GTSNPN and SVGIG (reference sequence). V was pared by 3 bases and J by 1 base, with 12 bases between. DNA of the CDR3: TGTGCCTGGAGCCCCCCTCAGGGTAACTATGGCTACACCTTC. It encodes CAWSPPQGNYGYTF.

This clone was detected many times. V is TRBV19 and J is TRBJ1-2; a possible D gene is TRBD1 (5 bases). Germline CDR1 LNHDA, CDR2 SQIVND (reference sequence). The CDR3 loop spans 12 amino acids. Trimming stripped 6 bases from V and 5 bases from J, with 10 bases between. The CDR3 region has the DNA TGTGCCAGTAGCCAGACAGAGTATGGCTACACCTTC. Translating gives CASSQTEYGYTF.

This clone appeared a few times. V gene TRBV6-6 combines with J gene TRBJ1-5, with D possibly TRBD1 on 6 matching bases. CDR1 and CDR2 from the germline V gene are MNHNY and SVGAGI (reference sequence). With 6 bases removed from V and 3 bases from J, the gap between germline ends came to 12 bases. This CDR3 comprises 14 residues. CDR3 loop: CASSTGMNNQPQHF. CDR3 nucleotides: TGTGCCAGCAGCACAGGGATGAACAATCAGCCCCAGCATTTT.

This clone was picked up many times. J is TRBJ2-1 and V is TRBV30, with 7 bases fitting TRBD2. Germline values: CDR1 GTSNPN, CDR2 SVGIG (reference sequence). This CDR3 is 14 amino acids long. V lost 5 bases and J lost 3; bases outside the gene matches: 7. The CDR3 nucleotides are TGTGCCTGGTCTGCGGGAGTCAACTACAATGAGCAGTTCTTC. Amino acids: CAWSAGVNYNEQFF.

This clone was detected ten times or more. V is TRBV7-6 and J is TRBJ2-3; 7 bases match TRBD2. The germline V gene has CDR1 SGHVS and CDR2 FNYEAQ. CDR3 length: 13 amino acids. The ends lost 2 bases at V and 11 bases at J; junction bases unmatched: 7. The CDR3 coding sequence is TGTGCCAGCAGCTTAACCCTTTCGGGGGGGCAGTATTTT. It codes for CASSLTLSGGQYF.

This clone was counted at least ten times. V gene TRBV7-6 combines with J gene TRBJ2-3, with 11 bases matching TRBD2. J lost 4 bases, V lost 5 bases, and 11 bases had no gene match. CDR3 size: 17 residues. Germline V gene lookup returns CDR1 SGHVS and CDR2 FNYEAQ. For the CDR3, the DNA is TGTGCCAGCAGCCCTCCTCGGGTAGCGGGAGGGCCAGATACGCAGTATTTT. Its translation is CASSPPRVAGGPDTQYF.

This clone has ten or more counts. This chain connects TRBV7-9 to TRBJ2-7; D call uncertain. The CDR3 spans 12 residues. Deletions cut 3 bases from V and 7 bases from J, with 10 bases between. Germline loops: CDR1 SEHNR, CDR2 FQNEAQ (reference sequence). The CDR3 region has the DNA TGTGCCAGCAGCTTGAGGCGAAGTGAGCAGTACTTC. Its protein is CASSLRRSEQYF.

The sample holds many counts of this clone. The rearrangement links TRBV10-3 to TRBJ1-2; 9 bases align to TRBD1. V lost 0 bases and J lost 4; bases outside the gene matches: 6. CDR1 is ENHRY, CDR2 SYGVKD, per germline. The CDR3 consists of 16 residues. In DNA form, the CDR3 reads TGTGCCATCAGTGAGTCGATCGGACAGGGGTTCTATGGCTACACCTTC. Translation: CAISESIGQGFYGYTF.

Ten or more counts support this clone. The junction does not match germline at one end; this may be a read error. The V and J genes are TRBV10-3 and TRBJ1-5; D is possibly TRBD1 (6 bases). Germline V gene lookup returns CDR1 ENHRY and CDR2 SYGVKD. This CDR3 has 15 amino acids. The CDR3 DNA reads as TGTGCCAGCAGTGACGGAACAGGGAGTAGTCAGCCCCAGCATTTT. As protein: CASSDGTGSSQPQHF.

This clone was counted at least ten times. The chain couples TRBV30 to TRBJ2-5; maybe TRBD1 (6 bases). The CDR3 is 13 residues long. V was cut by 2 bases and J by 3 bases, with 10 bases left in between. Germline CDR1 reads GTSNPN; CDR2 reads SVGIG (reference sequence). CDR3 sequence (DNA): TGTGCCTGGAGTCGGGACACCGAAGAGACCCAGTACTTC. It yields the protein CAWSRDTEETQYF. The whole variable domain, remainder taken from reference TRBV30 and TRBJ2-5, is SQTIHQWPATLVQPVGSPLSLECTVEGTSNPNLYWYRQAAGRGLQLLFYSVGIGQISSEVPQNLSASRPQDRQFILSSKKLLLSDSGFYLCAWSRDTEETQYFGPGTRLLVL.

The sample holds many counts of this clone. The chain links TRBV18 to TRBJ1-1, with D possibly matching TRBD1 (5 bases). Trimming left V 3 bases short and J 3 bases short, with 11 bases between. The CDR3 loop spans 14 amino acids. Germline CDR1 KGHSH, CDR2 LQKENI. CDR3 protein: CASSPGGGHTEAFF. CDR3 DNA sequence: TGTGCCAGCTCACCGGGGGGAGGGCACACTGAAGCTTTCTTT.

Ten or more counts support this clone. The chain uses TRBV28 and TRBJ2-7; tentatively, D is TRBD2 (6 bases). Germline V gene sequence: CDR1 MDHEN, CDR2 SYDVKM. V shed 3 bases and J shed 2 bases, with 17 bases lying between them. This CDR3 contains 16 residues. The CDR3 DNA is TGTGCCAGCAGTTTCCCCAAGGGAGGTCCCGCCTACGAGCAGTACTTC. It encodes CASSFPKGGPAYEQYF.

This clone showed up many times. The CDR3: CASRWTGLGAQETQYF. The CDR3, as DNA: TGTGCCAGTAGATGGACAGGTCTGGGGGCTCAAGAGACCCAGTACTTC. The V gene is TRBV19, the J gene TRBJ2-5, with 7 nucleotides matching TRBD1. CDR1 LNHDA and CDR2 SQIVND come from the germline V gene (reference sequence). The CDR3 totals 16 residues. The J segment lost 2 bases and the V segment lost 6 bases, leaving 12 bases of the junction unmatched.

This clone was seen at least ten times. The chain carries TRBV6-5 and TRBJ2-7; TRBD1 matches 10 bases. V trimming: 4 bases; J trimming: 2 bases; junction bases outside the gene matches: 5. The CDR3 sequence is 15 residues long. Germline V gene sequence: CDR1 MNHEY, CDR2 SVGAGI. DNA for the CDR3: TGTGCCAGCAGTTCCCCGGGACAGGGGCCCTACGAGCAGTACTTC. Translated: CASSSPGQGPYEQYF.

This clone occurred many times. The rearrangement uses TRBV18 and TRBJ2-1, with unresolved D. The CDR3 contains 13 residues. V shed 1 base and J shed 7 bases, with 8 bases lying between them. Germline loops: CDR1 KGHSH, CDR2 LQKENI. CDR3 nucleotides: TGTGCCAGCTCACCACTTACCGGGAATGAGCAGTTCTTC. Its translation is CASSPLTGNEQFF.

This clone was detected ten times or more. The rearrangement links TRBV4-2 to TRBJ2-7; TRBD1 is a possible D gene (6 bases). V was cut by 0 bases and J by 4 bases, with 13 bases left in between. CDR1 is LGHNA, CDR2 YNFKEQ, per germline. The CDR3 runs to 15 residues. The CDR3 here is CASSQETGQFYEQYF. The CDR3 nucleotides are TGTGCCAGCAGCCAAGAGACGGGACAATTTTACGAGCAGTACTTC.

In this sample, this clone turned up many times. The chain carries TRBV7-9 and TRBJ2-5; no definite D call. From germline, CDR1 is SEHNR and CDR2 FQNEAQ (reference sequence). V gave up 1 base and J gave up 2 bases, with 5 bases separating them. This CDR3 has 13 residues. DNA for the CDR3: TGTGCCAGCAGCTTAGGAGTTCAAGAGACCCAGTACTTC. It specifies CASSLGVQETQYF.

This clone was seen ten or more times. The chain carries TRBV7-8 and TRBJ1-1; 8 bases are a match to TRBD1. V lost 1 base to trimming and J lost 0 bases; unmatched junction nucleotides: 4. In germline, CDR1 is SGHVS, CDR2 FQNEAQ. The CDR3 consists of 16 residues. The CDR3 DNA sequence: TGTGCCAGCAGCTTAGACAGACAGGGGCTGAACACTGAAGCTTTCTTT. It encodes CASSLDRQGLNTEAFF.

This clone showed up many times. V is TRBV5-1 and J is TRBJ1-4; TRBD1 matches at 7 bases. This CDR3 is built from 16 residues. V shed 2 bases and J 1 base; nucleotides not matched to a gene: 5. Germline CDR1 is SGHRS and CDR2 is YFSETQ. The CDR3 coding sequence is TGCGCCAGCAGCTTAGTTGGGACAGAAACTAATGAAAAACTGTTTTTT. Its protein is CASSLVGTETNEKLFF.

This clone was counted ten times or more. The rearrangement joins TRBV28 to TRBJ2-1, with 9 bases fitting TRBD2. The CDR3 is 12 residues long. Germline loops: CDR1 MDHEN, CDR2 SYDVKM. CDR3 loop: CASAGGYNEQFF. DNA for the CDR3: TGTGCATCAGCGGGAGGCTACAATGAGCAGTTCTTC.

This clone was detected many times. V is TRBV5-4 and J is TRBJ1-1; no firm D call. Per the germline V gene, CDR1 is SGHNT and CDR2 is YYREEE (reference sequence). The CDR3 is made up of 14 amino acids. V lost 3 bases, J lost 1 base, and 10 bases lay in between. The CDR3 DNA is TGTGCCAGCAGCTCGCGGGGAGGGAACACTGAAGCTTTCTTT. This translates into CASSSRGGNTEAFF.

In its sample, this clone was seen a few times. The chain carries TRBV7-2 and TRBJ2-5; a possible D gene is TRBD2 (6 bases). The J call may be faulty, since TRBJ2-7 better matches the DNA end. Germline V CDR1 and CDR2: SGHTA, FQGNSA. This CDR3 spans 14 amino acids. CDR3 bases: TGTGCCAGCAGCTACGGGAGTCTGGTAGACGAGCAGTACTTC. It yields the protein CASSYGSLVDEQYF.